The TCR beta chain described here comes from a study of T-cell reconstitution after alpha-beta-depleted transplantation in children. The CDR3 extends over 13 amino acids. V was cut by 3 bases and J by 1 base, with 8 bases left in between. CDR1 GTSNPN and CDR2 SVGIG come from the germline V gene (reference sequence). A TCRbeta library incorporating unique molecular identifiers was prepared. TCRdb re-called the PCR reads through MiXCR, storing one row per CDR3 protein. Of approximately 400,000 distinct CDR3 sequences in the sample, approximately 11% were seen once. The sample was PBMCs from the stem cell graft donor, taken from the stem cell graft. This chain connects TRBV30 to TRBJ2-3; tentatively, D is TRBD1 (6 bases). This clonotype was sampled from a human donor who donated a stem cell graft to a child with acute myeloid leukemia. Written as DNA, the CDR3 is TGTGCCTGGAGGGCAGGGGGCACAGATACGCAGTATTTT. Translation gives CAWRAGGTDTQYF.